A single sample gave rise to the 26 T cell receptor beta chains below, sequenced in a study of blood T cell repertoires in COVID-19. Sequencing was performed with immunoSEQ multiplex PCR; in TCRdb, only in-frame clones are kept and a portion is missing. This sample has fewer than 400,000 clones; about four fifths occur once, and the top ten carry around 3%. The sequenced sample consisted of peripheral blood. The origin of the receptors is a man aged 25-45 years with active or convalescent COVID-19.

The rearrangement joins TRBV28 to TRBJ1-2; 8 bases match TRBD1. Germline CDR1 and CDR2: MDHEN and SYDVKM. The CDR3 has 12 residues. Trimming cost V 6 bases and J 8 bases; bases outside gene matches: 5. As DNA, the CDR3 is TGTGCCAGCAGCCAGACAGGGGACGGCTACACCTTC. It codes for CASSQTGDGYTF.

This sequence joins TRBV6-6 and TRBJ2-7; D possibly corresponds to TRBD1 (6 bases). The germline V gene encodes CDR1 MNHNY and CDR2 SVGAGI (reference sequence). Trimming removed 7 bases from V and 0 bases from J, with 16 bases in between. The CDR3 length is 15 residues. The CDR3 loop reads CASNTRDKYSYEQYF. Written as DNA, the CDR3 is TGTGCCAGCAACACTCGGGACAAATACTCCTACGAGCAGTACTTC.

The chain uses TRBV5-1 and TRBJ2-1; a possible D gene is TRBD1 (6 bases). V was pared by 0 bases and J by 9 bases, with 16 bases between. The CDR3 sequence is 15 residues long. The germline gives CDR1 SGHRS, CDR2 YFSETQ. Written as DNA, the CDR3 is TGCGCCAGCAGCTTGGCAGCAGGGGTAGAGGGTGAGCAGTTCTTC. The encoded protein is CASSLAAGVEGEQFF. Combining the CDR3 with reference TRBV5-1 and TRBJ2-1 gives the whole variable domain KAGVTQTPRYLIKTRGQQVTLSCSPISGHRSVSWYQQTPGQGLQFLFEYFSETQRNKGNFPGRFSGRQFSNSRSEMNVSTLELGDSALYLCASSLAAGVEGEQFFGPGTRLTVL.

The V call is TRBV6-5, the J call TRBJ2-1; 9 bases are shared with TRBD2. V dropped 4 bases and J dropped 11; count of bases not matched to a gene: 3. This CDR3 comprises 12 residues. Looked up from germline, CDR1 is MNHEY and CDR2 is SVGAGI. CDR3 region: CASSFLAGQQFF. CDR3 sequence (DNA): TGTGCCAGCAGTTTCCTAGCGGGGCAGCAGTTCTTC.

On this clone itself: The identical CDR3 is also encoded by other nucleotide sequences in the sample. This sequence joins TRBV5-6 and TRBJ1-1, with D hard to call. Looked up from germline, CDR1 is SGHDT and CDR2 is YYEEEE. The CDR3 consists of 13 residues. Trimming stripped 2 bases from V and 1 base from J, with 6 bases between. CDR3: CASSLGGNTEAFF. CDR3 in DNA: TGTGCCAGCAGCTTAGGCGGGAACACTGAAGCTTTCTTT.

In DNA form, the CDR3 reads TGTGCCAGCAGTGAACAAAGGGGATCTGAAGCTTTCTTT. It yields the protein CASSEQRGSEAFF. This sequence joins TRBV6-1 and TRBJ1-1; the D gene is possibly TRBD1 (5 bases). With 2 bases removed from V and 6 bases from J, the gap between germline ends came to 10 bases. CDR1 and CDR2 (germline): MNHNS, SASEGT. This CDR3 has 13 residues.

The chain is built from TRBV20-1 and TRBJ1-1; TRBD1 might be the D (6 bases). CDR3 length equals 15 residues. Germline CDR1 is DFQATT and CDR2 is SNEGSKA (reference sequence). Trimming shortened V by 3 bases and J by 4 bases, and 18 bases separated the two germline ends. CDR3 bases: TGCAGTGCTAGTTTGGCGGGGGCGGGTATCACTGAAGCTTTCTTT. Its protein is CSASLAGAGITEAFF.

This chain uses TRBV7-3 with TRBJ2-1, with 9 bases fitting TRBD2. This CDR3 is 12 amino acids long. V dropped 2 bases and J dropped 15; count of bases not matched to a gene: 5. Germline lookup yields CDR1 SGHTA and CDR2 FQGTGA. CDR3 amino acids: CASSLAGGPPFF. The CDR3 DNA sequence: TGTGCCAGCAGCTTAGCGGGAGGGCCGCCGTTCTTC.

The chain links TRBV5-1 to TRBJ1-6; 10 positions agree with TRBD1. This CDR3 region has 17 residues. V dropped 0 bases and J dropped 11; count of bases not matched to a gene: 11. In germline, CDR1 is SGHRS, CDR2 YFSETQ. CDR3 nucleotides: TGCGCCAGCAGCTTGGTGGGACAGGGGATTAGACGTGCACCCCTCCACTTT. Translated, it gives CASSLVGQGIRRAPLHF.

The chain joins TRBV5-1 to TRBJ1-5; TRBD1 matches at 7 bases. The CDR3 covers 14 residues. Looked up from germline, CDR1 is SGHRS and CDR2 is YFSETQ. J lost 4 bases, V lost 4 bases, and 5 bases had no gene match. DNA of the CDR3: TGCGCCAGCAGCCTGACAGGGCGGAATCAGCCCCAGCATTTT. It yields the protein CASSLTGRNQPQHF.

The CDR3 bases are TGTGCCATCAGTGAGAAAGGGACAGCTAAACAATCCATATATTTT. Residues: CAISEKGTAKQSIYF. The chain couples TRBV10-3 to TRBJ1-3; 7 bases line up with TRBD1. Germline V gene lookup returns CDR1 ENHRY and CDR2 SYGVKD. The CDR3 loop spans 15 amino acids. V trimming: 2 bases; J trimming: 11 bases; junction bases outside the gene matches: 12.

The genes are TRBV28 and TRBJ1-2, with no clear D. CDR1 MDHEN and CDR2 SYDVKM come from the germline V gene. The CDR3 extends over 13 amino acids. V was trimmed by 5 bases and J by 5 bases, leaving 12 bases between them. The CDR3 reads CASSRGNGYGYTF. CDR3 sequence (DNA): TGTGCCAGCAGTCGAGGAAATGGATATGGCTACACCTTC.

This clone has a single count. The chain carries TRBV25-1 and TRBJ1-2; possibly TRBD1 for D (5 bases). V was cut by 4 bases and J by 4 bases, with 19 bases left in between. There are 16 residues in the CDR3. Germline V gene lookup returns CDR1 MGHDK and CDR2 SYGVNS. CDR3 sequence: CASSADCGDCGYGYTF. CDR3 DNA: TGTGCCAGCAGTGCGGACTGTGGGGACTGCGGCTATGGCTACACCTTC.

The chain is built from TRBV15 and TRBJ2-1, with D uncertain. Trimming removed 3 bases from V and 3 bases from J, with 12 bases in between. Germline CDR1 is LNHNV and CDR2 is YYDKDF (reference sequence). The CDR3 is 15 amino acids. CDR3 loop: CATSRARADYNEQFF. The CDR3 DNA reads TGTGCCACCAGCAGGGCCCGTGCGGACTACAATGAGCAGTTCTTC.

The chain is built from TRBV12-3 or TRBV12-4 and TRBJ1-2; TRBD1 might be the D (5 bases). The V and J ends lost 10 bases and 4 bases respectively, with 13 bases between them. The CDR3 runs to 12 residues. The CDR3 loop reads CATLAGPYGYTF. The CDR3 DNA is TGTGCCACCCTCGCGGGGCCCTATGGCTACACCTTC.

The CDR3 DNA sequence: TGTGCCAGCAGCTTCTTAATCTTTTTCCGTGAGCAGTTCTTC. Protein sequence: CASSFLIFFREQFF. The V call is TRBV7-3, the J call TRBJ2-1; D is uncertain. Germline CDR1 SGHTA, CDR2 FQGTGA. The CDR3 covers 14 residues. Trimming took 3 bases from V and 9 from J, leaving 15 bases between them.

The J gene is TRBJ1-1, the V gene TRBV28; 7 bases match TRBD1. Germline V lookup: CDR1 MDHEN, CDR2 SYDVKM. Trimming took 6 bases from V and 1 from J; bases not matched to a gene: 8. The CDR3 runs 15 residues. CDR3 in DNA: TGTGCCAGCAGCCCCACCGGGACAGCGAACACTGAAGCTTTCTTT. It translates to CASSPTGTANTEAFF. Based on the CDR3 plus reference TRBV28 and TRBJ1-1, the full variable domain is DVKVTQSSRYLVKRTGEKVFLECVQDMDHENMFWYRQDPGLGLRLIYFSYDVKMKEKGDIPEGYSVSREKKERFSLILESASTNQTSMYLCASSPTGTANTEAFFGQGTRLTVV.

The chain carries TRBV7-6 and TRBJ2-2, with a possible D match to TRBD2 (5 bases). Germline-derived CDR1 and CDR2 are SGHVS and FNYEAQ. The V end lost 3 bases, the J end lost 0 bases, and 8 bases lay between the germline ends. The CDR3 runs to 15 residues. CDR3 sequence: CASSFGLANTGELFF. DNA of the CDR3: TGTGCCAGCAGCTTCGGACTGGCGAACACCGGGGAGCTGTTTTTT.

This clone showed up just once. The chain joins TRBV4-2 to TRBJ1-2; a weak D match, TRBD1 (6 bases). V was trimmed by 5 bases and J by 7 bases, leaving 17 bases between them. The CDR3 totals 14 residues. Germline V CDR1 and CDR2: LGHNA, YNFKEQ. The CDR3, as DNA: TGTGCCAGCAGCTTTAAGGGGGAGGGGCTTGGCTACACCTTC. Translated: CASSFKGEGLGYTF.

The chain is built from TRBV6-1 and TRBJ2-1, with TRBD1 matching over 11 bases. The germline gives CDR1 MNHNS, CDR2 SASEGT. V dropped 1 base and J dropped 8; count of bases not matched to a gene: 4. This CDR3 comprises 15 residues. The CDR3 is CASSEVGQGADEQFF. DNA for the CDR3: TGTGCCAGCAGTGAAGTTGGACAGGGGGCGGATGAGCAGTTCTTC.

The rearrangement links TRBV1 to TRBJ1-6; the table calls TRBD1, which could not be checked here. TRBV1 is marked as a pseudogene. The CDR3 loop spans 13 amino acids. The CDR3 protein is CTSTALKGKDLHF. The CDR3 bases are TGCACCAGCACCGCTTTGAAGGGGAAGGATCTCCACTTT.

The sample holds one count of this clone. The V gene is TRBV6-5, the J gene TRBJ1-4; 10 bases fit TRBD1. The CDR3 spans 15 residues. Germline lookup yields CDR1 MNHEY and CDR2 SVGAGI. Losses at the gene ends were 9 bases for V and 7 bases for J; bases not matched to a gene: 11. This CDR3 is CASQSPGTGVEKLFF. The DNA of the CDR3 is TGTGCCAGTCAATCGCCCGGGACAGGGGTTGAAAAACTGTTTTTT.

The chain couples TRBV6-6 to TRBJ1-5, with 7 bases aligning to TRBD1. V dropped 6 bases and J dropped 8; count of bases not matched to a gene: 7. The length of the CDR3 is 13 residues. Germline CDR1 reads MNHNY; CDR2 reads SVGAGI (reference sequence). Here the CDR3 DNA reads TGTGCCAGCAGGCGTACAGGGGCCGAGCCCCAGCATTTT. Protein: CASRRTGAEPQHF.

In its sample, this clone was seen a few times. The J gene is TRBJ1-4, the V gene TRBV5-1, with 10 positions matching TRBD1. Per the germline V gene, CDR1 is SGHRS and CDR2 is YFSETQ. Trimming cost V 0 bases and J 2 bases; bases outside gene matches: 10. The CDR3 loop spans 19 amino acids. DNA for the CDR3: TGCGCCAGCAGCTTGGTGGGGCCCGGGACAGGGGATACTAATGAAAAACTGTTTTTT. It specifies CASSLVGPGTGDTNEKLFF.

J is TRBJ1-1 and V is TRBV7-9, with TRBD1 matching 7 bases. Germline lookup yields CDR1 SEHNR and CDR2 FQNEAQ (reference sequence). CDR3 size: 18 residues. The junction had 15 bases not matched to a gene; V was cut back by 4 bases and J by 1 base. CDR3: CASSSPLAGGSGNTEAFF. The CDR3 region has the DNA TGTGCCAGCAGCTCTCCTCTGGCAGGGGGTTCGGGGAACACTGAAGCTTTCTTT. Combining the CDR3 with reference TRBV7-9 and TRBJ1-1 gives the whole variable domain DTGVSQNPRHKITKRGQNVTFRCDPISEHNRLYWYRQTLGQGPEFLTYFQNEAQLEKSRLLSDRFSAERPKGSFSTLEIQRTEQGDSAMYLCASSSPLAGGSGNTEAFFGQGTRLTVV.

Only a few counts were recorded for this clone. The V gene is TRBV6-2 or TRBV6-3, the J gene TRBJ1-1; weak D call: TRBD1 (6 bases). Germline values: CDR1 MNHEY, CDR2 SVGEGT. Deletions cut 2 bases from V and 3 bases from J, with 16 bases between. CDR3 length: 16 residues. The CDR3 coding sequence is TGTGCCAGCAGTTACACCGCCGGGACACCTGACACTGAAGCTTTCTTT. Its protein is CASSYTAGTPDTEAFF.